One and the same sample provided the 24 T cell receptor beta chains below, sequenced in a study of monozygotic twins with inflammatory bowel disease. With the 5' RACE reads reprocessed, TCRdb shows one record per CDR3 protein and no DNA. This table holds about 110,000 distinct CDR3 sequences. Sequencing was carried out using blood. These receptors all come from a human donor with ulcerative colitis or Crohn's disease, or a healthy co-twin of an affected twin (not recorded which).

The chain links TRBV28 to TRBJ2-7; TCRdb outputs TRBD1, but without DNA this stays unchecked. The germline CDR1 and CDR2 sequences are MDHEN and SYDVKM. CDR3 length: 14 residues. The CDR3 sequence is CASRGTGYSYEQYF.

The rearrangement joins TRBV27 to TRBJ1-1. Germline V gives CDR1 MNHEY, CDR2 SMNVEV (reference sequence). The CDR3 totals 15 residues. This CDR3 is CASSSSTGLNTEAFF.

V and J are TRBV5-6 and TRBJ2-1. The CDR3 has 11 amino acids. Germline CDR1 and CDR2: SGHDT and YYEEEE. CDR3 sequence reads: CASSLFSERFF.

The rearrangement links TRBV5-1 to TRBJ1-1. The CDR3 sequence is 15 residues long. Germline V gene lookup returns CDR1 SGHRS and CDR2 YFSETQ. CDR3 residues: CASSMLWAKNTEAFF.

This CDR3 is CASSYNAAIYGYTF. The chain uses TRBV6-5 and TRBJ1-2. The CDR3 has 14 residues. Germline assignment: CDR1 MNHEY and CDR2 SVGAGI.

The CDR3 is CASSFGRLNTEAFF. This rearrangement joins TRBV5-6 to TRBJ1-1. Germline CDR1 and CDR2: SGHDT and YYEEEE. There are 14 residues in the CDR3.

The chain has TRBV7-9 and TRBJ1-1; TCRdb's D gene call, TRBD1, goes unchecked for lack of DNA. The V gene's germline CDR1 is SEHNR and CDR2 FQNEAQ (reference sequence). CDR3 length: 15 residues. The CDR3 sequence: CASSYGGLMNTEAFF.

V usage is TRBV19 and J usage is TRBJ2-5. This CDR3 has 13 residues. CDR1 is LNHDA and CDR2 is SQIVND in the germline V gene (reference sequence). This CDR3 is CASRGSGQETQYF.

V is TRBV7-2 and J is TRBJ2-1; the D call from TCRdb, TRBD1, cannot be confirmed without DNA. The germline V gene encodes CDR1 SGHTA and CDR2 FQGNSA. The CDR3 is 13 amino acids. Here the CDR3 reads CASSLQRGNEQFF. Full variable domain (rest looked up from reference TRBV7-2 and TRBJ2-1): GAGVSQSPSNKVTEKGKDVELRCDPISGHTALYWYRQSLGQGLEFLIYFQGNSAPDKSGLPSDRFSAERTGGSVSTLTIQRTQQEDSAVYLCASSLQRGNEQFFGPGTRLTVL.

The V call is TRBV20-1, the J call TRBJ1-1. Germline V gene lookup returns CDR1 DFQATT and CDR2 SNEGSKA (reference sequence). The CDR3 is 11 residues long. The CDR3 loop is CSATRKGEAFF.

The CDR3 region is CSASQTYSNQPQHF. The rearrangement uses TRBV20-1 and TRBJ1-5. The CDR3 contains 14 residues. Germline V gene lookup returns CDR1 DFQATT and CDR2 SNEGSKA (reference sequence).

CDR3: CASSYNREETQHF. This sequence joins TRBV12-3 or TRBV12-4 and TRBJ2-5; checking the TCRdb D call of TRBD1 is not possible without DNA. The CDR3 extends over 13 amino acids.

This chain links TRBV20-1 with TRBJ1-2; TCRdb lists TRBD1, though no DNA is available to test this call. This CDR3 is 15 amino acids long. CDR1 and CDR2 (germline): DFQATT, SNEGSKA (reference sequence). CDR3 protein: CSANPGQVIGNGYTF.

The gene calls are TRBV28 and TRBJ2-5; TCRdb returns TRBD1, unconfirmable since there is no DNA. In germline, CDR1 is MDHEN, CDR2 SYDVKM. The CDR3 runs to 13 residues. This chain's CDR3 is CASRATGRKTQYF.

V and J are TRBV12-3 or TRBV12-4 and TRBJ2-7; checking the TCRdb D call of TRBD1 is not possible without DNA. The length of the CDR3 is 12 residues. The chain's CDR3 is CASSPRDREQYF.

The J gene is TRBJ2-1, the V gene TRBV4-3; without DNA, the TCRdb call of TRBD1 cannot be checked. The germline V gene has CDR1 LGHNA and CDR2 YSLEER. The CDR3 loop spans 15 amino acids. CDR3 sequence reads: CASSQPDREYNEQFF.

The V gene is TRBV12-3 or TRBV12-4, the J gene TRBJ1-1; absent DNA, TCRdb's TRBD1 call cannot be checked. The CDR3 is made up of 14 amino acids. CDR3 sequence reads: CASSLRTGPREAFF.

J is TRBJ2-2 and V is TRBV29-1; there is no DNA to check the TCRdb D call of TRBD1. The germline V gene has CDR1 SQVTM and CDR2 ANQGSEA. The CDR3 sequence is 13 residues long. The CDR3: CSGTGWDRSELFF.

This chain uses TRBV29-1 with TRBJ2-3; the D call of TRBD2 rests on TCRdb alone, since no DNA is present to check it. This CDR3 is 13 amino acids long. CDR1 SQVTM and CDR2 ANQGSEA come from the germline V gene. The CDR3 reads CSAKSLSGDTQYF.

CDR3 loop: CSARVPGSNQPQHF. This chain connects TRBV20-1 to TRBJ1-5; TCRdb indicates TRBD1, and absent DNA this call remains unverified. Germline values: CDR1 DFQATT, CDR2 SNEGSKA (reference sequence). This CDR3 region has 14 residues.

V gene TRBV6-2 or TRBV6-3 combines with J gene TRBJ2-7; the D gene TCRdb calls, TRBD1, cannot be checked with no DNA. Germline lookup yields CDR1 MNHEY and CDR2 SVGEGT. The CDR3 totals 16 residues. The CDR3 is CASSSPTGEKSYEQYF.

J is TRBJ1-1 and V is TRBV5-1. This CDR3 region has 15 residues. Germline-derived CDR1 and CDR2 are SGHRS and YFSETQ. The CDR3 sequence: CASSLERRENTEAFF.

This chain joins TRBV5-1 and TRBJ2-5. CDR3 size: 11 residues. CDR1 and CDR2 from the germline V gene are SGHRS and YFSETQ. The CDR3 protein is CASSKQETQYF.

The V call is TRBV2, the J call TRBJ1-5. The germline gives CDR1 SNHLY, CDR2 FYNNEI. CDR3 length equals 14 residues. The CDR3 here is CASSSDIMRQPQHF.